The clone carrying this TCR beta chain occurred a few times. The antigen is unknown. TCRdb reanalysed the 5' RACE reads using MiXCR and keeps one entry per CDR3 protein. The top ten clones hold 6.8% of a sample with some 250,000 distinct CDR3 sequences, 8.6% of them seen once. These data are taken from a study of CD8 T cells in ankylosing spondylitis. Study-wide results and limits: It appeared that ankylosing spondylitis blood was characterized by a TCR beta motif of fewer than 10 highly homologous variants.

Trimming removed 5 bases at V and 5 bases at J, with 20 bases between. The CDR3 runs to 16 residues. Germline V lookup: CDR1 SGHNT, CDR2 YENEEA. This sequence originates from a male donor with ankylosing spondylitis or in good health (not recorded which). This chain uses TRBV11-3 with TRBJ2-3, with D maybe TRBD2 (6 bases). The source material was blood, either unsorted or a sorted T cell fraction (not recorded which). The CDR3 region is CASSPRRRREGDTQYF. The CDR3 bases are TGTGCCAGCAGCCCCCGGAGGCGGAGGGAAGGAGATACGCAGTATTTT. The full variable domain, rest sourced from reference TRBV11-3 and TRBJ2-3, is EAGVVQSPRYKIIEKKQPVAFWCNPISGHNTLYWYLQNLGQGPELLIRYENEEAVDDSQLPKDRFSAERLKGVDSTLKIQPAELGDSAVYLCASSPRRRREGDTQYFGPGTRLTVL.